This TCR beta chain stems from a study of radiotherapy plus CTLA-4 blockade in lung cancer. About the research overall: Objective responses occurred in around 18% of patients; about 34% had disease control.

Study-level findings and limits: Blood saw expansion of tumor-derived TCR clones after radiotherapy plus ipilimumab.

Chemo-refractory metastatic non-small-cell lung cancer patients were treated with focal radiation plus CTLA-4 blockade with ipilimumab. Comment on this clone: The target antigen is unknown.

The CDR3 is made up of 15 amino acids. Germline V CDR1 and CDR2: LGHNA, YSLEER. Some clones are missing from TCRdb's copy, which holds only in-frame ones; the method was immunoSEQ multiplex PCR. This table holds 43,000 or so clones, 73% found once. This clonotype originated in a human donor with non-small cell lung cancer who had a complete response to radiotherapy plus ipilimumab. The sequencing here drew on peripheral blood, taken from a patient treated with radiotherapy plus ipilimumab. V and J are TRBV4-3 and TRBJ2-5, with a possible D match to TRBD2 (6 bases). The assigned J gene may be wrong: the sequence end matches TRBJ2-7 better. The CDR3 DNA follows: TGCGCCAGCAGCCAACGGGGGACTGGGAGCTACGAGCAGTACTTC. Translating gives CASSQRGTGSYEQYF.